These T cell receptor beta chains were read from a single sample in a study of blood T cells in healthy people across ages. TCRdb recomputed calls from the 5' RACE reads with MiXCR, one row per CDR3 protein. The sample contains about 1.1 million distinct CDR3 sequences, roughly two fifths of which appear only once. Sample: blood. The receptors derive from a man younger than 35 in good health. Both conserved end residues are trimmed from each CDR3. A D gene is named only where the DNA matches it firmly. Clone size is stated in some rows and not others, as once, few, many or a class when expanded.

j_gene,len,d_gene,v_gene,abundance,CDR3aa
TRBJ2-5,10,-,TRBV6-1,-,ASSERLNEQY
TRBJ1-6,15,TRBD1,TRBV7-2,-,ASSREGTGGVNSPLH
TRBJ2-3,12,-,TRBV29-1,few,SVPTGRGPDTQY
TRBJ1-5,12,-,TRBV12-3/TRBV12-4,many,ASTLGRNNQPQH
TRBJ2-5,11,-,TRBV4-1,few,ASSQNIEETQY
TRBJ2-5,11,TRBD1,TRBV25-1,few,ASSPPDRATQY
TRBJ2-3,13,TRBD2,TRBV11-1,-,ASSFQRGADDTQY
TRBJ2-3,13,-,TRBV7-9,-,ASSPSSRETDTQY
TRBJ2-5,13,TRBD2,TRBV7-8,-,ASSFGREELETQY
TRBJ2-7,16,-,TRBV5-6,-,ASSLRGQGPRGNNEQY
TRBJ1-6,14,TRBD1,TRBV15,-,ATSSKRQGTNSPLH